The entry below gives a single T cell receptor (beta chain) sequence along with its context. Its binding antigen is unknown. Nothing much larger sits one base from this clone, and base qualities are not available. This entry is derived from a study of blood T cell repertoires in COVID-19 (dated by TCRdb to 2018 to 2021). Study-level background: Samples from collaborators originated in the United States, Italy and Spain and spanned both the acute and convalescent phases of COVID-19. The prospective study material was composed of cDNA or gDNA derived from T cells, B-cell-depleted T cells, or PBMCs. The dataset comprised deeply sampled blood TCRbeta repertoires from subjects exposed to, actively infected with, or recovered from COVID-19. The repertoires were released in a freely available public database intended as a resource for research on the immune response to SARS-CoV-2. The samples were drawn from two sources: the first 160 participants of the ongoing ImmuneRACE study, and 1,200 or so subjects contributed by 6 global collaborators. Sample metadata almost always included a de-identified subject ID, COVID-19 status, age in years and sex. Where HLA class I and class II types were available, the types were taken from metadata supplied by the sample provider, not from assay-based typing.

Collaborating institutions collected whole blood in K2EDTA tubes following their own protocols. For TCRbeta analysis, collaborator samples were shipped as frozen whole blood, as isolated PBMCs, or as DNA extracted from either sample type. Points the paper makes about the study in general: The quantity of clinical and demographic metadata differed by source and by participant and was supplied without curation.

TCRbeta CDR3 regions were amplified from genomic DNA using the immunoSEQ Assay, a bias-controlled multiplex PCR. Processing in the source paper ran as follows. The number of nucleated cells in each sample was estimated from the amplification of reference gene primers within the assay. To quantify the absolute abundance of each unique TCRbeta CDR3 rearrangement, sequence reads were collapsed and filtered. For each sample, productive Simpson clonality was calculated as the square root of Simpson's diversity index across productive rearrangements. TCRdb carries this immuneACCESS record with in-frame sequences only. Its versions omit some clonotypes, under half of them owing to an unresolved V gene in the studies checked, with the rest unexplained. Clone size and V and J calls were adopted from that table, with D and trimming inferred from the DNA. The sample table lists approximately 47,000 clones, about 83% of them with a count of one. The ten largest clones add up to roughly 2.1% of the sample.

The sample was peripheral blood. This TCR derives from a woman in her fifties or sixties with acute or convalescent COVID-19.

The bases read TGTGCCAGTAGTCCCAGGGACAGGGATACCTACGAGCAGTACTTC. The translation is CASSPRDRDTYEQYF. The chain was built from TRBV19 and TRBJ2-7, with TRBD1 identical over 9 junction bases. The CDR1 and CDR2 encoded by the germline V gene (reference sequence) are LNHDA and SQIVND. The CDR3 sequence holds 15 residues, the cysteine and phenylalanine included. The retained sequence is limited to the CDR3, 45 bases, with the frame set at the first base. From V the trimming removes 5 bases and from J it removes 2 bases, while the gene matches leave 7 bases of the junction unaccounted for. The reference TRBV19 and TRBJ2-7 proteins fill in what lies around the CDR3, so the full variable domain reads DGGITQSPKYLFRKEGQNVTLSCEQNLNHDAMYWYRQDPGQGLRLIYYSQIVNDFQKGDIAEGYSVSREKKESFPLTVTSAQKNPTAFYLCASSPRDRDTYEQYFGPGTRLTVT.